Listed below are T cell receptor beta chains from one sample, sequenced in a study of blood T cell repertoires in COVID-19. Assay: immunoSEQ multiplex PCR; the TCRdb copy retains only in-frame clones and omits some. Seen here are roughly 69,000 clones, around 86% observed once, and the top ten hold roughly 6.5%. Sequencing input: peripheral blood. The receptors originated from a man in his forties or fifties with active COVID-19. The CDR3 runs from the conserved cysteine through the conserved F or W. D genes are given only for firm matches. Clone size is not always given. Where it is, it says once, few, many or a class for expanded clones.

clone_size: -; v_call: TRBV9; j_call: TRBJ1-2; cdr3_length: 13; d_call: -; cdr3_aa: CASSLTEIYGYTF; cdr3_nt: TGTGCCAGCAGCTTGACAGAAATCTATGGCTACACCTTC
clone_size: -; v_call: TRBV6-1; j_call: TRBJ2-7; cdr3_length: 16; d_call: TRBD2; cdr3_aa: CASSEAGAGAGYEQYF; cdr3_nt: TGTGCCAGCAGTGAAGCGGGCGCGGGAGCAGGCTACGAGCAGTACTTC
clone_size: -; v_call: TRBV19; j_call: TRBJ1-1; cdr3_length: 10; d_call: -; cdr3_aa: CATEDTEAFF; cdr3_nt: TGTGCCACCGAGGACACTGAAGCTTTCTTT
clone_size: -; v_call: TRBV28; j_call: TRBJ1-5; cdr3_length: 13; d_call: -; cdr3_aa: CASSLPSVQPQHF; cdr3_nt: TGTGCCAGCAGTTTACCCTCCGTTCAGCCCCAGCATTTT
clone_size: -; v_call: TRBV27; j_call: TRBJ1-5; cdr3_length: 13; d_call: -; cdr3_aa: CASSVQRTKPQHF; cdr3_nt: TGTGCCAGCAGCGTACAGAGAACGAAGCCCCAGCATTTT
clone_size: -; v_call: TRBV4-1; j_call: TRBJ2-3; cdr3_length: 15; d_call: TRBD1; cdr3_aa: CASSQTQGATDTQYF; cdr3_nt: TGCGCCAGCAGCCAAACACAGGGGGCCACAGATACGCAGTATTTT
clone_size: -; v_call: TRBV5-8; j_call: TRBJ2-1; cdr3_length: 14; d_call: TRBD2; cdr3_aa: CASSTSSGGAGQFF; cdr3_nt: TGTGCCAGCAGCACCTCTAGCGGGGGGGCCGGGCAGTTCTTC
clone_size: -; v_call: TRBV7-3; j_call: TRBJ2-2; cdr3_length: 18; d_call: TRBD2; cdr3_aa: CASSLTGLAGVGTGELFF; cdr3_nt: TGTGCCAGCAGCCTAACGGGACTAGCGGGAGTTGGCACCGGGGAGCTGTTTTTT
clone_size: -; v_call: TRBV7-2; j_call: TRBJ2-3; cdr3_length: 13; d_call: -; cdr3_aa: CASSSGLQDTQYF; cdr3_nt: TGTGCCAGCAGCTCAGGACTCCAAGATACGCAGTATTTT
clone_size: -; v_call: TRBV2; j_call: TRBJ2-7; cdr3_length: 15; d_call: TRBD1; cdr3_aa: CASSGPTGTGGEQYF; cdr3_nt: TGTGCCAGCAGTGGCCCCACCGGGACAGGGGGCGAGCAGTACTTC
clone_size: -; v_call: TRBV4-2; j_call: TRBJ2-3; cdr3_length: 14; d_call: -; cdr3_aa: CASSQERGTDTQYF; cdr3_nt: TGTGCCAGCAGCCAAGAACGCGGCACAGATACGCAGTATTTT
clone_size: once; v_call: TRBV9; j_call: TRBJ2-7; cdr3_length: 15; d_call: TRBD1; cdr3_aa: CASSVLGQGAHEQYF; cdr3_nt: TGTGCCAGCAGCGTATTGGGACAGGGGGCCCACGAGCAGTACTTC
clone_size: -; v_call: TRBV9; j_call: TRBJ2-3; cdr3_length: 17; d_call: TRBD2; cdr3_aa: CASSPRPGTSGEDTQYF; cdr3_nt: TGTGCCAGCAGCCCGCGACCCGGGACTAGCGGGGAAGATACGCAGTATTTT
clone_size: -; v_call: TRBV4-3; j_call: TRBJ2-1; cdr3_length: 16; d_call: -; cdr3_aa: CASSQDSGRLYNEQFF; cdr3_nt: TGCGCCAGCAGCCAAGATTCCGGAAGACTCTACAATGAGCAGTTCTTC
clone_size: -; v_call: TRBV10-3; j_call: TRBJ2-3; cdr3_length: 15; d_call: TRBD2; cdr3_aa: CAIRELAGDTDTQYF; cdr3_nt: TGTGCCATCAGGGAACTAGCGGGGGACACAGATACGCAGTATTTT
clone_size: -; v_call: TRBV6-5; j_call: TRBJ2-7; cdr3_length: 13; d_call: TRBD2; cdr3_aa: CASSPRTSYEQYF; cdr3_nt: TGTGCCAGCAGTCCCCGGACTAGCTACGAGCAGTACTTC
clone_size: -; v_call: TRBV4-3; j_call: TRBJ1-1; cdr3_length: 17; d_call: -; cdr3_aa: CASSQTIPPAATLKAFF; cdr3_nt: TGCGCCAGCAGCCAGACTATCCCGCCGGCAGCGACCTTAAAAGCTTTCTTT
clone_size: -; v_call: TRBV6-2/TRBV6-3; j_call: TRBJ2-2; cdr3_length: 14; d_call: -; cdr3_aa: CASSYSGDTGELFF; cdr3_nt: TGTGCCAGCAGTTACTCCGGGGATACCGGGGAGCTGTTTTTT
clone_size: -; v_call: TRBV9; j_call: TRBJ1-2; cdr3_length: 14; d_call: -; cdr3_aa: CASSAVRGAGGYTF; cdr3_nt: TGTGCCAGCAGCGCGGTGCGGGGCGCGGGGGGCTACACCTTC
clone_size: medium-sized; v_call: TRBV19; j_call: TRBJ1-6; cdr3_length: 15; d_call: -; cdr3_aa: CASSMAASYNSPLHF; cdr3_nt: TGTGCCAGTAGTATGGCGGCCTCCTATAATTCACCCCTCCACTTT
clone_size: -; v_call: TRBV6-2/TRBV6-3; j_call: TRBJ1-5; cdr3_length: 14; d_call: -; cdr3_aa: CASSYRQDGQPQHF; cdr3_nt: TGTGCCAGCAGTTACAGACAGGACGGTCAGCCCCAGCATTTT
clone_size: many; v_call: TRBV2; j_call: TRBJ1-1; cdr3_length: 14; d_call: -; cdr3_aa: CASSSRGQNTEAFF; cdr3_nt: TGTGCCAGCAGTTCTAGGGGCCAGAACACTGAAGCTTTCTTT
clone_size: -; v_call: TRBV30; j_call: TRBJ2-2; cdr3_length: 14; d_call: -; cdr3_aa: CAWRLGGRYGELFF; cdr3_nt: TGTGCCTGGAGGCTCGGGGGTCGTTACGGGGAGCTGTTTTTT
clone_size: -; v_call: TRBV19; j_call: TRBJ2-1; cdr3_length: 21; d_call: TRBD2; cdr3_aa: CASSRMHPGLAGGGAAHEQFF; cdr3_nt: TGTGCCAGTAGCCGGATGCATCCGGGACTAGCGGGAGGAGGAGCGGCTCATGAGCAGTTCTTC
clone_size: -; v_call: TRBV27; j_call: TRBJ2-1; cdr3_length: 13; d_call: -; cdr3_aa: CASRNSGSNEQFF; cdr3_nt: TGTGCCAGCAGAAATTCAGGGTCCAATGAGCAGTTCTTC
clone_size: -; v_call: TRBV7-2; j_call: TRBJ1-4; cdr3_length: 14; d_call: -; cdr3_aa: CASSLDRGNEKLFF; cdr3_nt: TGTGCCAGCAGCTTGGACAGAGGGAATGAAAAACTGTTTTTT
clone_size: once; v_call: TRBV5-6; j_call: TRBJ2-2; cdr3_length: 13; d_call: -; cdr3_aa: CASWQEVTGELFF; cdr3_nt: TGTGCCAGCTGGCAGGAGGTCACCGGGGAGCTGTTTTTT
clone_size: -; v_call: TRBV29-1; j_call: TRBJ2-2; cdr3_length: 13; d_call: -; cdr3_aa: CSVEQGFTGELFF; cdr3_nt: TGCAGCGTTGAACAGGGTTTCACCGGGGAGCTGTTTTTT
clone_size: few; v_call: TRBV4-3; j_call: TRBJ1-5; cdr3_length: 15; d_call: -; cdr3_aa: CASSQDWQSNQPQHF; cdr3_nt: TGCGCCAGCAGCCAAGATTGGCAGAGCAATCAGCCCCAGCATTTT
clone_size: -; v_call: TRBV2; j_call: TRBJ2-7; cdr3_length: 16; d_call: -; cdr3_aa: CASSFRPREGSYEQYF; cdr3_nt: TGTGCCAGCAGTTTCCGACCCCGAGAGGGCAGCTACGAGCAGTACTTC
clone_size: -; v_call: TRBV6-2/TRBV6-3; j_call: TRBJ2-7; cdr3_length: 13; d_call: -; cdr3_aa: CASSLRRGYEQYF; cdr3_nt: TGTGCCAGCAGTCTCAGACGGGGATACGAGCAGTACTTC
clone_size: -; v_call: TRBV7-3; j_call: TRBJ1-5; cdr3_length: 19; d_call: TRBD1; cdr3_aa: CASSPPGGDRGGSNQPQHF; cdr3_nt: TGTGCCAGCAGCCCGCCGGGGGGGGACAGGGGAGGAAGCAATCAGCCCCAGCATTTT
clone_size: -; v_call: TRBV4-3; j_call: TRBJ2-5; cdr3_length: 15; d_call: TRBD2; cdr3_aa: CASSLGTGGVETQYF; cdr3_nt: TGCGCCAGCAGCCTGGGGACGGGAGGAGTAGAGACCCAGTACTTC
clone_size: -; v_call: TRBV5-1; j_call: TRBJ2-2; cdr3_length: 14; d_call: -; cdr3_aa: CASSLVWGPGELFF; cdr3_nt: TGCGCCAGCAGCTTGGTCTGGGGGCCCGGGGAGCTGTTTTTT
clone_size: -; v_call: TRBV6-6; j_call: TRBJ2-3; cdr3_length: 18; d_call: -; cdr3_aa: CASSRSVGAAFSTDTQYF; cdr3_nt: TGTGCCAGCAGTCGCTCCGTGGGAGCGGCTTTTTCCACAGATACGCAGTATTTT
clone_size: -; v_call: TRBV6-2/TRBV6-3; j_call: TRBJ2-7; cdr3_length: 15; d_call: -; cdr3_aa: CASSYTGHNSYEQYF; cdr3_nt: TGTGCCAGCAGTTATACAGGCCACAACTCCTACGAGCAGTACTTC
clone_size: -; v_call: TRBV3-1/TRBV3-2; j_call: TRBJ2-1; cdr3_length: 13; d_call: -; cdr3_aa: CASSQDHKREQFF; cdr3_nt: TGTGCCAGCAGCCAAGATCATAAGAGGGAGCAGTTCTTC
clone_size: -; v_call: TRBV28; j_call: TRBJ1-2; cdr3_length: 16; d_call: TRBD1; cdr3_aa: CASSLLTGQGDYGYTF; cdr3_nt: TGTGCCAGCAGTTTATTGACGGGACAGGGCGACTATGGCTACACCTTC
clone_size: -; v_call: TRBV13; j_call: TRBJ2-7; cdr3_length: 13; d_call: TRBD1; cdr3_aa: CASIRTGGGEQYF; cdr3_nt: TGTGCCAGCATTAGGACAGGGGGGGGCGAGCAGTACTTC
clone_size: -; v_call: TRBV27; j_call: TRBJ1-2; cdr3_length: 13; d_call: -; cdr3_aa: CASSFNSLYGYTF; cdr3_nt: TGTGCCAGCAGTTTTAACAGTTTATATGGCTACACCTTC
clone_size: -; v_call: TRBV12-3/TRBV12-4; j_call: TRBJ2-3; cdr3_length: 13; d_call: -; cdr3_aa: CASSLGLLDTQYF; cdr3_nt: TGTGCCAGCAGCTTAGGACTTTTAGATACGCAGTATTTT
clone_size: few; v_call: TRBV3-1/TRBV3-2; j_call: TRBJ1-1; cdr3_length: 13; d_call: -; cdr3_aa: CASSRATGSEAFF; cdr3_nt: TGTGCCAGCAGCCGAGCGACAGGTTCTGAAGCTTTCTTT
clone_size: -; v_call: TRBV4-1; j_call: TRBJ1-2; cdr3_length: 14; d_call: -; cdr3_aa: CASSRPGTNYGYTF; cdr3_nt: TGCGCCAGCAGCCGCCCGGGAACCAACTATGGCTACACCTTC